This T cell receptor beta chain was sequenced during a study of blood T cells in healthy people across ages. V shed 5 bases, J shed 2 bases, and the junction held 8 bases outside the gene matches. This CDR3 comprises 16 residues. Germline loops: CDR1 SEHNR, CDR2 FQNEAQ (reference sequence). Through a sample-barcoded 5' primer and a J-beta primer mix, a second PCR was run for roughly 6 to 12 cycles. TCRdb ran MiXCR on the 5' RACE reads and lists one entry per CDR3 protein. This sample yields about 800,000 distinct CDR3 sequences, of which around a quarter are seen a single time; approximately 3.7% belongs to the top ten. This sample also belongs to another study, concerning T cells of mothers and their children. That source adds: A few healthy Caucasian mothers gave samples, and so did their six children. Mothers and children who were related shared slightly more overlap than unrelated pairs, but not significantly more.

Sequencing was carried out using blood. The TCR originated in a boy younger than 18 in good health. V gene TRBV7-9 combines with J gene TRBJ2-5, with 10 bases identical to TRBD1. The DNA for the CDR3 is TGTGCCAGCAGCCCCACCGACAGGGGGCGGCAAGAGACCCAGTACTTC. Translation gives CASSPTDRGRQETQYF.